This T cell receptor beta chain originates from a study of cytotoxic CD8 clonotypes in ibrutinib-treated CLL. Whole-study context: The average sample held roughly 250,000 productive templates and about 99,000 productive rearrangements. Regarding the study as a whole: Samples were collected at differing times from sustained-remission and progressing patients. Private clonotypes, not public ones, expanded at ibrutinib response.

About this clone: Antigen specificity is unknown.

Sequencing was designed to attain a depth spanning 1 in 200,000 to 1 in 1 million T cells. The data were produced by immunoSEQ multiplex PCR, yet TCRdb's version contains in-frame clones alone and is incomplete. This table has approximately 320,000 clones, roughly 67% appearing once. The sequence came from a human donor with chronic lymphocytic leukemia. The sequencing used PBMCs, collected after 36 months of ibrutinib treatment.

The CDR3 sequence: CAISGTGGNTIYF. CDR3 in DNA: TGTGCCATATCTGGGACCGGGGGAAACACCATATATTTT. J is TRBJ1-3 and V is TRBV10-3, with D perhaps TRBD1 (5 bases). Germline CDR1 ENHRY, CDR2 SYGVKD. The length of the CDR3 is 13 residues. V shed 9 bases and J shed 4 bases, with 13 bases lying between them.